The clone carrying this T cell receptor (beta chain) appeared many times. This record comes from a study of Graves' ophthalmopathy and Graves' hyperthyroidism. Study as a whole: Peripheral blood was gathered at first diagnosis, ahead of any treatment whatsoever.

Amplification of the TCR beta CDR3 regions used RNA transcripts (as template). Following a first-round RT-PCR that used HTBI primers, a second-round multiplex PCR was carried out. TCRdb re-analysed the multiplex PCR reads in MiXCR, keeping a single row per CDR3 protein. The repertoire holds 650,000 to 900,000 distinct CDR3 sequences, with around 40% as singletons. The CDR3 consists of 13 residues. V lost 4 bases and J lost 2; bases outside the gene matches: 1. Germline lookup yields CDR1 ENHRY and CDR2 SYGVKD. The source of this sequence is an adult man with Graves' ophthalmopathy. Sample: peripheral blood. The V call is TRBV10-3, the J call TRBJ1-2, with 7 bases that match TRBD1. The CDR3 DNA sequence: TGTGCCATCAGTGTACAGGGGAACTATGGCTACACCTTC. It is translated as CAISVQGNYGYTF.